These 25 T cell receptor beta chains were all obtained from the same sample, sequenced in a study of blood T cell repertoires in COVID-19. TCRdb's copy holds only in-frame clones and misses some; the assay was immunoSEQ multiplex PCR. The sample holds about 130,000 clones, around 81% seen once. Sequenced: peripheral blood. The receptor source for this set is a woman in her forties or fifties with acute or convalescent COVID-19.

The chain combines TRBV29-1 with TRBJ1-1, with 8 bases matching TRBD1. The CDR3 runs to 11 residues. Germline V gene lookup returns CDR1 SQVTM and CDR2 ANQGSEA. The V and J ends lost 3 bases and 12 bases, in that order; junction bases with no gene match: 6. This CDR3 is CSVDRGLGTFF. In DNA form, the CDR3 reads TGCAGCGTTGACAGGGGGCTAGGGACTTTCTTT.

J is TRBJ2-7 and V is TRBV6-1; D perhaps matches TRBD2 (5 bases). This CDR3 contains 16 residues. V lost 4 bases and J lost 4, with 20 bases in between. Per the germline V gene, CDR1 is MNHNS and CDR2 is SASEGT. CDR3 nucleotide sequence: TGTGCCAGCAGTGCCGCGGTAAATCGTAGAGGGTACGAGCAGTACTTC. Translating gives CASSAAVNRRGYEQYF.

The CDR3 bases are TGTGCCAGCAGCTTGGCCGGACAGGCCTACGAGCAGTACTTC. This codes for CASSLAGQAYEQYF. The rearrangement uses TRBV5-8 and TRBJ2-7; 7 nucleotides agree with TRBD1. Germline lookup yields CDR1 SGHTS and CDR2 YDEGEE. The V and J ends lost 0 bases and 2 bases, in that order; junction bases with no gene match: 2. The length of the CDR3 is 14 residues.

The chain recombines TRBV11-1 with TRBJ2-1; 9 nucleotides line up with TRBD2. V was pared by 1 base and J by 15 bases, with 16 bases of the junction left unmatched. This CDR3 has 16 amino acids. The germline V gene has CDR1 SGHAT and CDR2 FQDESV (reference sequence). In DNA, the CDR3 is TGTGCCAGCAGCTTAGAGGTGGACCCCGGGACTAGCTCAACGTTCTTC. The encoded protein is CASSLEVDPGTSSTFF.

In this sample, this clone turned up a few times. The chain uses TRBV20-1 and TRBJ2-1, with 14 bases aligning to TRBD2. Germline V gene lookup returns CDR1 DFQATT and CDR2 SNEGSKA (reference sequence). J was trimmed by 14 bases and V by 3 bases; bases with no gene match: 9. The CDR3 runs 14 residues. The CDR3 DNA follows: TGCAGTGCTAGTCCGGGACTAGCGGGAGAGGTGGAGTTCTTC. Protein sequence: CSASPGLAGEVEFF.

The chain couples TRBV7-8 to TRBJ2-1; TRBD2 agrees at 7 bases. V dropped 2 bases and J dropped 3; count of bases not matched to a gene: 10. CDR1 is SGHVS and CDR2 is FQNEAQ in the germline V gene. The CDR3 extends over 17 amino acids. The CDR3 bases are TGTGCCAGCAGCTTAAGTTTCAGGGAGGGCCTCTACAATGAGCAGTTCTTC. This codes for CASSLSFREGLYNEQFF.

V and J are TRBV5-1 and TRBJ1-3; 12 bases map to TRBD1. This CDR3 is 16 amino acids long. V gave up 4 bases and J gave up 3 bases; unmatched junction bases: 5. The germline V gene has CDR1 SGHRS and CDR2 YFSETQ. The CDR3 bases are TGCGCCAGCAGCACCGGGACAGGGGGCGATGGAAACACCATATATTTT. This gives the protein CASSTGTGGDGNTIYF. The full variable domain, with the rest looked up from reference TRBV5-1 and TRBJ1-3, is KAGVTQTPRYLIKTRGQQVTLSCSPISGHRSVSWYQQTPGQGLQFLFEYFSETQRNKGNFPGRFSGRQFSNSRSEMNVSTLELGDSALYLCASSTGTGGDGNTIYFGEGSWLTVV.

V usage is TRBV29-1 and J usage is TRBJ2-1, with 7 bases fitting TRBD2. The germline V gene has CDR1 SQVTM and CDR2 ANQGSEA. J lost 2 bases, V lost 0 bases, and 4 bases had no gene match. There are 15 residues in the CDR3. The CDR3 DNA reads TGCAGCGTTGAAGATCTGGGGGGGGCCTACAATGAGCAGTTCTTC. Its protein is CSVEDLGGAYNEQFF.

In nucleotides, the CDR3 is TGTGCCAGCAGCGAGCCGGGATATAATTCACCCCTCCACTTT. This sequence encodes CASSEPGYNSPLHF. V usage is TRBV7-3 and J usage is TRBJ1-6; D is uncertain. This CDR3 has 14 residues. The V end was cut by 5 bases, the J end by 4 bases, with 9 bases between. Germline loops: CDR1 SGHTA, CDR2 FQGTGA.

The chain combines TRBV28 with TRBJ2-7, with a weak D call TRBD2 (5 bases). There are 12 residues in the CDR3. V gave up 3 bases and J gave up 5 bases, with 8 bases separating them. Looked up from germline, CDR1 is MDHEN and CDR2 is SYDVKM. The CDR3 DNA follows: TGTGCCAGCAGTTTGACGGGAAACGAGCAGTACTTC. It yields the protein CASSLTGNEQYF.

This clone has a single count. The chain links TRBV7-9 to TRBJ2-5; TRBD1 aligns across 7 bases. This CDR3 contains 15 residues. V was clipped by 3 bases and J by 2 bases; unmatched bases: 6. The germline V gene has CDR1 SEHNR and CDR2 FQNEAQ (reference sequence). CDR3: CASSFSDRLQETQYF. The CDR3 DNA is TGTGCCAGCAGCTTTTCGGACAGGTTACAAGAGACCCAGTACTTC.

The genes are TRBV9 and TRBJ2-1; TRBD2 matches at 14 bases. With 4 bases clipped from V and 7 bases from J, the junction kept 10 bases outside the gene matches. The CDR3 consists of 17 residues. Germline V gene data show CDR1 as SGDLS and CDR2 as YYNGEE. CDR3 in DNA: TGTGCCAGCAGCCTCGGGACTAGCGGGGGAGACTTGAATGAGCAGTTCTTC. The encoded protein is CASSLGTSGGDLNEQFF.

The chain has TRBV19 and TRBJ1-1; 10 positions match TRBD1. Trimming cost V 6 bases and J 1 base; bases outside gene matches: 8. The CDR3 covers 16 residues. Per germline, CDR1 LNHDA and CDR2 SQIVND (reference sequence). The CDR3, as DNA: TGTGCCAGTAGAAAGGGACAGGGGACCCGGAACACTGAAGCTTTCTTT. It codes for CASRKGQGTRNTEAFF.

The chain is built from TRBV5-1 and TRBJ2-1; 7 bases fit TRBD2. V was pared by 3 bases and J by 7 bases, with 16 bases of the junction left unmatched. CDR1 is SGHRS and CDR2 is YFSETQ in the germline V gene. The CDR3 contains 17 residues. The CDR3 spells CASSSPPRLGEGNEQFF. Here the CDR3 DNA reads TGCGCCAGCAGCTCTCCCCCGAGGCTCGGGGAGGGGAATGAGCAGTTCTTC. Full variable domain (rest looked up from reference TRBV5-1 and TRBJ2-1): KAGVTQTPRYLIKTRGQQVTLSCSPISGHRSVSWYQQTPGQGLQFLFEYFSETQRNKGNFPGRFSGRQFSNSRSEMNVSTLELGDSALYLCASSSPPRLGEGNEQFFGPGTRLTVL.

V is TRBV12-3 or TRBV12-4 and J is TRBJ1-1, with D unresolved. The CDR3 sequence is 12 residues long. V was shortened by 5 bases and J by 11 bases, with 15 bases between the two germline ends. Written as DNA, the CDR3 is TGTGCCAGCAGTGCCCCGGGAAGTCGGGCTTTCTTT. Encoded protein: CASSAPGSRAFF.

J is TRBJ2-7 and V is TRBV7-6, with 10 bases fitting TRBD2. Germline V CDR1 and CDR2: SGHVS, FNYEAQ. The V and J ends lost 0 bases and 5 bases, in that order; junction bases with no gene match: 4. The CDR3 extends over 15 amino acids. CDR3 sequence: CASSLASSGSNEQYF. CDR3 DNA: TGTGCCAGCAGCTTAGCGTCTAGCGGGAGTAACGAGCAGTACTTC.

The gene calls are TRBV28 and TRBJ1-5, with 9 bases fitting TRBD1. V gave up 6 bases and J gave up 5 bases; unmatched junction bases: 8. Germline V gene sequence: CDR1 MDHEN, CDR2 SYDVKM. There are 15 residues in the CDR3. The CDR3: CASSRPGQGYQPQHF. The DNA for the CDR3 is TGTGCCAGCAGCAGACCGGGACAGGGTTATCAGCCCCAGCATTTT.

The chain has TRBV4-2 and TRBJ2-5, with TRBD2 matching 11 bases. The length of the CDR3 is 16 residues. V lost 5 bases to trimming and J lost 4 bases; unmatched junction nucleotides: 9. From germline, CDR1 is LGHNA and CDR2 YNFKEQ. CDR3 DNA: TGTGCCAGCAGCGAGAGGGCTAGCGGGAGGTTAGAGACCCAGTACTTC. This translates into CASSERASGRLETQYF.

The genes are TRBV19 and TRBJ1-5; no definite D call. In germline, CDR1 is LNHDA, CDR2 SQIVND (reference sequence). V was clipped by 6 bases and J by 4 bases, with 10 bases between them. The CDR3 spans 13 residues. Here the CDR3 DNA reads TGTGCCAGTAGGGAGGCCCTTAATCAGCCCCAGCATTTT. This translates into CASREALNQPQHF. The variable domain in full, completed from reference TRBV19 and TRBJ1-5, reads DGGITQSPKYLFRKEGQNVTLSCEQNLNHDAMYWYRQDPGQGLRLIYYSQIVNDFQKGDIAEGYSVSREKKESFPLTVTSAQKNPTAFYLCASREALNQPQHFGDGTRLSIL.

The chain combines TRBV5-1 with TRBJ1-2, with D maybe TRBD1 (5 bases). V lost 4 bases and J 6 bases, leaving 16 bases between the germline ends. The CDR3 length is 14 residues. Germline lookup yields CDR1 SGHRS and CDR2 YFSETQ. CDR3 nucleotide sequence: TGCGCCAGCAGCCTGACTGGACAAACGGATGGCTACACCTTC. Its translation is CASSLTGQTDGYTF. Full variable domain (outside the CDR3, taken from reference TRBV5-1 and TRBJ1-2): KAGVTQTPRYLIKTRGQQVTLSCSPISGHRSVSWYQQTPGQGLQFLFEYFSETQRNKGNFPGRFSGRQFSNSRSEMNVSTLELGDSALYLCASSLTGQTDGYTFGSGTRLTVV.

V and J are TRBV24-1 and TRBJ1-4, with TRBD1 as a possible D gene (6 bases). The CDR3 covers 16 residues. CDR1 and CDR2 from the germline V gene are KGHDR and SFDVKD. V was clipped by 4 bases and J by 5 bases, with 16 bases between them. The CDR3: CATSDPVAGENEKLFF. CDR3 nucleotides: TGTGCCACCAGTGACCCGGTGGCAGGGGAAAATGAAAAACTGTTTTTT.

J is TRBJ1-4 and V is TRBV7-9; D may be TRBD1 (6 bases). Germline CDR1 reads SEHNR; CDR2 reads FQNEAQ (reference sequence). Trimming took off 1 base at V and 4 bases at J, with 10 bases between the two ends. This CDR3 is 15 amino acids long. CDR3 loop: CASSLEAGVNEKLFF. The CDR3 region has the DNA TGTGCCAGCAGCTTAGAAGCAGGGGTTAATGAAAAACTGTTTTTT.

This chain joins TRBV2 and TRBJ2-3; 9 positions match TRBD2. The CDR3 has 14 amino acids. Germline trimming cut 7 bases from V and 2 bases from J; bases unmatched to any gene: 4. The germline gives CDR1 SNHLY, CDR2 FYNNEI. The CDR3 here is CASTASGVTDTQYF. CDR3 in DNA: TGTGCCAGCACCGCTAGCGGGGTCACAGATACGCAGTATTTT.

This chain's CDR3 is CASSPPGQNLYEQYF. The CDR3 nucleotides are TGTGCCAGCAGCCCCCCAGGGCAGAACCTCTACGAGCAGTACTTC. J is TRBJ2-7 and V is TRBV28; a possible D gene is TRBD1 (5 bases). This CDR3 is built from 15 residues. The V end lost 6 bases, the J end lost 3 bases, and 18 bases lay between the germline ends. Germline CDR1 is MDHEN and CDR2 is SYDVKM.

This chain connects TRBV10-3 to TRBJ1-1; D is possibly TRBD1 (6 bases). CDR3 length equals 14 residues. The germline gives CDR1 ENHRY, CDR2 SYGVKD. Trimming took off 9 bases at V and 0 bases at J, with 14 bases between the two ends. The CDR3 sequence: CAITPQGLNTEAFF. CDR3 in DNA: TGTGCCATTACTCCACAGGGCCTGAACACTGAAGCTTTCTTT.